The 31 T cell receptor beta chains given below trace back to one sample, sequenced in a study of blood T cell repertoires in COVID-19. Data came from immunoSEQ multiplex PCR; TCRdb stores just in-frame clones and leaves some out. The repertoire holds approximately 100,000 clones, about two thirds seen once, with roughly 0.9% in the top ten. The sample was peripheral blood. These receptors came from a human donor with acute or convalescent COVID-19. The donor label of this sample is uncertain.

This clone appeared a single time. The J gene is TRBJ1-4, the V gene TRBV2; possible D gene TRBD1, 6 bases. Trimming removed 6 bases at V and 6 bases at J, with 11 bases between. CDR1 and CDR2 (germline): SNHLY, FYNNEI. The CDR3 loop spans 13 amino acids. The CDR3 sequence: CASRGQGHEKLFF. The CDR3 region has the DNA TGTGCCAGCAGGGGTCAGGGGCATGAAAAACTGTTTTTT.

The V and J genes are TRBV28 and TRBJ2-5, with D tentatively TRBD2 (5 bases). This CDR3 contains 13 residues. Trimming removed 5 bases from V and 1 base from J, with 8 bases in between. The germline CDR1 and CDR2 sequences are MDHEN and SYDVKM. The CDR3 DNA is TGTGCCAGCAGTCTGGAGGTCCAAGAGACCCAGTACTTC. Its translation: CASSLEVQETQYF. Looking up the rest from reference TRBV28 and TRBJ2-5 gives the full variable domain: DVKVTQSSRYLVKRTGEKVFLECVQDMDHENMFWYRQDPGLGLRLIYFSYDVKMKEKGDIPEGYSVSREKKERFSLILESASTNQTSMYLCASSLEVQETQYFGPGTRLLVL.

The CDR3, as DNA: TGTGCCAGTAGTTCCCGATACGATTCGAGGGGAAACACCATATATTTT. Its protein product is CASSSRYDSRGNTIYF. The chain links TRBV19 to TRBJ1-3; D gene ambiguous. Trimming left V 5 bases short and J 4 bases short, with 18 bases between. CDR3 size: 16 residues. Germline V gene sequence: CDR1 LNHDA, CDR2 SQIVND (reference sequence).

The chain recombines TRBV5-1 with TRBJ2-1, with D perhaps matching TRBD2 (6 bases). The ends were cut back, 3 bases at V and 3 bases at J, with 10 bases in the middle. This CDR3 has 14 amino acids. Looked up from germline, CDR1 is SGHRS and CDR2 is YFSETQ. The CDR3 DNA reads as TGCGCCAGCAGCTGGTTGGAGGGCTACAATGAGCAGTTCTTC. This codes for CASSWLEGYNEQFF.

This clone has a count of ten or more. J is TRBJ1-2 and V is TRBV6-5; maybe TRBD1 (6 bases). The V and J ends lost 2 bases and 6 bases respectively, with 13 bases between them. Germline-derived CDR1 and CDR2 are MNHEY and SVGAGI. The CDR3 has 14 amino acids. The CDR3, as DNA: TGTGCCAGCAGTTACAGCGGGGGCAGGAATGGCTACACCTTC. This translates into CASSYSGGRNGYTF.

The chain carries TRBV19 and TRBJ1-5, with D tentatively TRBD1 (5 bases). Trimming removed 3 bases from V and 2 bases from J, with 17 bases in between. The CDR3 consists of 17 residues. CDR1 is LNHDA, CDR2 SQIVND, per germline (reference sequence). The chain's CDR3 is CASSIYRPYLGNQPQHF. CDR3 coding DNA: TGTGCCAGTAGTATCTACAGGCCATACTTGGGCAATCAGCCCCAGCATTTT.

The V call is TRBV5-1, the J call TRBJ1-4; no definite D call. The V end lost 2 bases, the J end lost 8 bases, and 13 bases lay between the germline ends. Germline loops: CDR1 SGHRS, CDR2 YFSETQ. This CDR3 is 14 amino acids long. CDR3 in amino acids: CASSLDSPGEKLFF. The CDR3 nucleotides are TGCGCCAGCAGCTTAGACTCCCCCGGCGAAAAACTGTTTTTT.

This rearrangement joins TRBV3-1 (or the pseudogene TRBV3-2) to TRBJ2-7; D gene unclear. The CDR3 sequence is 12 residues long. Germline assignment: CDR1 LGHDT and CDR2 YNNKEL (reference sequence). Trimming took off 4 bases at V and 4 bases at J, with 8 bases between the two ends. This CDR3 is CASSRTAYEQYF. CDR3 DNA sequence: TGTGCCAGCAGCCGCACCGCGTACGAGCAGTACTTC.

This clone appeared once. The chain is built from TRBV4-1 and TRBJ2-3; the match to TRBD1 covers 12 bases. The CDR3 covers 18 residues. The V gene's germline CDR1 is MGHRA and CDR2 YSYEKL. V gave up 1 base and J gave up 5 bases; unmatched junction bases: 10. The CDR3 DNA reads TGCGCCAGCAGCCAAGCCCCTGGGACAGGGGGCTCGGGAGATACGCAGTATTTT. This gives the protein CASSQAPGTGGSGDTQYF.

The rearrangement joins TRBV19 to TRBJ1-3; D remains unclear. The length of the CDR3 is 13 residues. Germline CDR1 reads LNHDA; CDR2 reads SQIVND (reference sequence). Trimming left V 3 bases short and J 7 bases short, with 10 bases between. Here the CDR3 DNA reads TGTGCCAGTAGTATGAGCCAAGTCAACACCATATATTTT. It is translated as CASSMSQVNTIYF. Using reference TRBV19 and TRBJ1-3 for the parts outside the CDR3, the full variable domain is DGGITQSPKYLFRKEGQNVTLSCEQNLNHDAMYWYRQDPGQGLRLIYYSQIVNDFQKGDIAEGYSVSREKKESFPLTVTSAQKNPTAFYLCASSMSQVNTIYFGEGSWLTVV.

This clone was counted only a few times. DNA of the CDR3: TGTGCCAGTAGGAGAACAGGGACCCTATATAATTCACCCCTCCACTTT. This translates into CASRRTGTLYNSPLHF. The rearrangement joins TRBV19 to TRBJ1-6, with D possibly matching TRBD1 (6 bases). Germline assignment: CDR1 LNHDA and CDR2 SQIVND (reference sequence). The CDR3 sequence is 16 residues long. V was pared by 6 bases and J by 4 bases, with 16 bases between.

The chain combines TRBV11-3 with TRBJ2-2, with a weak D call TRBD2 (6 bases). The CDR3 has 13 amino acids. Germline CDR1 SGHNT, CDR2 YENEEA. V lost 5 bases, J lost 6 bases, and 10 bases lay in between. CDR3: CASSPRGSGELFF. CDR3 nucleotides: TGTGCCAGCAGCCCCCGGGGGTCCGGGGAGCTGTTTTTT.

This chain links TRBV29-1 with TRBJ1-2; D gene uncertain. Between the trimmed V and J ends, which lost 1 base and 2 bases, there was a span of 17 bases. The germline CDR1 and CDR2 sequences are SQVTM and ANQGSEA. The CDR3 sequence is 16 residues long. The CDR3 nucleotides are TGCAGCGTTGAAGGGCTTTTTAGCGGTATGAACTATGGCTACACCTTC. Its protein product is CSVEGLFSGMNYGYTF.

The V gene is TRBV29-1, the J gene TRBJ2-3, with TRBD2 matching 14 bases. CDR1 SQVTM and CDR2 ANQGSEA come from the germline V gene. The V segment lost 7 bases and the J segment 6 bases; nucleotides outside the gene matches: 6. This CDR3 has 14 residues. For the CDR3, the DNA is TGCAGCGCCCGGACTAGCGGGGGGCCCGATACGCAGTATTTT. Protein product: CSARTSGGPDTQYF.

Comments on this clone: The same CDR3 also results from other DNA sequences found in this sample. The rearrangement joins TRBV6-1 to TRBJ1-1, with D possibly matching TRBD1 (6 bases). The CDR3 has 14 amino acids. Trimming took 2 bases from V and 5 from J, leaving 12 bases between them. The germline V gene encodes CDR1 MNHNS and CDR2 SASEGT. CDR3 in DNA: TGTGCCAGCAGTGAAACCAGGGGAAGGACTGAAGCTTTCTTT. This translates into CASSETRGRTEAFF.

CDR3 in amino acids: CASRSPRDRGHEQYF. Written as DNA, the CDR3 is TGTGCCAGCAGAAGCCCCCGGGACAGGGGCCACGAGCAGTACTTC. This chain joins TRBV27 and TRBJ2-7, with TRBD1 matching over 10 bases. With 6 bases clipped from V and 5 bases from J, the junction kept 10 bases outside the gene matches. This CDR3 comprises 15 residues. CDR1 and CDR2 from the germline V gene are MNHEY and SMNVEV (reference sequence).

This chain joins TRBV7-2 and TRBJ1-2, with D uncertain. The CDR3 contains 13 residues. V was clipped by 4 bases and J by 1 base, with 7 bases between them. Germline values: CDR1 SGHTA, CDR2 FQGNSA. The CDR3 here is CASSSQINYGYTF. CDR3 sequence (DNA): TGTGCCAGCAGCTCACAAATTAACTATGGCTACACCTTC.

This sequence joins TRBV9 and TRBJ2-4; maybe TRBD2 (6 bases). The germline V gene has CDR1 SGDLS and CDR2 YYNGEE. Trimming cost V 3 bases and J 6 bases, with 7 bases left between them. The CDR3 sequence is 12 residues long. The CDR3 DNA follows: TGTGCCAGCAGCGGGAGGGGAAACATTCAGTACTTC. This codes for CASSGRGNIQYF.

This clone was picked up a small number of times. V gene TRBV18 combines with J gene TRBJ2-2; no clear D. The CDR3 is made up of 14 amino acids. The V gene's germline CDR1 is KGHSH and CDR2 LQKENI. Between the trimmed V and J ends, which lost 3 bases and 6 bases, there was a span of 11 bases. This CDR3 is CASSPLEYSGELFF. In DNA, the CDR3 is TGTGCCAGCTCACCTCTGGAGTACTCCGGGGAGCTGTTTTTT.

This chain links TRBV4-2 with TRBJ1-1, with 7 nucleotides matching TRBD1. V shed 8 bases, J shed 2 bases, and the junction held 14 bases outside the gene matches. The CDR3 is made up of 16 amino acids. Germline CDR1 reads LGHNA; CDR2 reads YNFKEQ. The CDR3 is CASQASPGQPNTEAFF. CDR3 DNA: TGTGCCAGCCAAGCTTCGCCGGGACAGCCTAACACTGAAGCTTTCTTT.

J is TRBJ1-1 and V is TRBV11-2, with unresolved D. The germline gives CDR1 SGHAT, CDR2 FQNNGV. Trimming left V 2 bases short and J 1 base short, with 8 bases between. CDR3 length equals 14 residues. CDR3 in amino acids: CASSLPRQNTEAFF. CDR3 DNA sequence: TGTGCCAGCAGCTTACCGAGACAGAACACTGAAGCTTTCTTT. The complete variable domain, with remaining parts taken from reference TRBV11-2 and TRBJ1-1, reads EAGVAQSPRYKIIEKRQSVAFWCNPISGHATLYWYQQILGQGPKLLIQFQNNGVVDDSQLPKDRFSAERLKGVDSTLKIQPAKLEDSAVYLCASSLPRQNTEAFFGQGTRLTVV.

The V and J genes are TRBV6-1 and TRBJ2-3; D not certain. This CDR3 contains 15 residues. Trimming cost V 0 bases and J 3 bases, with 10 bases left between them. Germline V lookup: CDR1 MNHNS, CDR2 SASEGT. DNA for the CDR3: TGTGCCAGCAGTGAAGCGGCCCAAATAACAGATACGCAGTATTTT. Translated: CASSEAAQITDTQYF.

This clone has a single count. CDR3 loop: CASSEGLNQETQYF. CDR3 DNA sequence: TGTGCCAGCAGTGAGGGACTGAACCAAGAGACCCAGTACTTC. V is TRBV2 and J is TRBJ2-5, with D possibly TRBD2 on 6 matching bases. Germline V gene sequence: CDR1 SNHLY, CDR2 FYNNEI. Trimming cost V 3 bases and J 0 bases, with 8 bases left between them. The CDR3 extends over 14 amino acids.

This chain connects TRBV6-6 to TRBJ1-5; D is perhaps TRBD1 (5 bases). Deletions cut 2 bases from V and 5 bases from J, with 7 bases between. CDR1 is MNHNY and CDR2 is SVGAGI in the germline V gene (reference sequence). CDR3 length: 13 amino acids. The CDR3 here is CASSYRGDQPQHF. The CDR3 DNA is TGTGCCAGCAGTTACAGGGGTGATCAGCCCCAGCATTTT.

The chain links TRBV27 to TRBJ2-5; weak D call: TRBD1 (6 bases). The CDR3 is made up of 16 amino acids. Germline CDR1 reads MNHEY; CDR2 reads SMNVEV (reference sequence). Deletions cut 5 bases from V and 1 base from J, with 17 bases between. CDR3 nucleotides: TGTGCCAGCAGTGCTCGGGGCAGGGGAGTCCAAGAGACCCAGTACTTC. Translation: CASSARGRGVQETQYF.

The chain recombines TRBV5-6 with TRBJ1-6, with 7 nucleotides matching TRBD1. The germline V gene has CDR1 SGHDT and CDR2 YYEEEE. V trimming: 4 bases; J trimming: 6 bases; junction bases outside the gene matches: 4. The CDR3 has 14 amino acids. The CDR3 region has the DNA TGTGCCAGCAGCCGGACAGGAATTAATTCACCCCTCCACTTT. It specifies CASSRTGINSPLHF.

CDR3 DNA sequence: TGTGCCAGTAGTATCACGGGGGGCTCCTACAATGAGCAGTTCTTC. This sequence encodes CASSITGGSYNEQFF. This chain uses TRBV19 with TRBJ2-1, with 7 bases matching TRBD2. Germline values: CDR1 LNHDA, CDR2 SQIVND (reference sequence). J was trimmed by 0 bases and V by 3 bases; bases with no gene match: 2. The CDR3 loop spans 15 amino acids.

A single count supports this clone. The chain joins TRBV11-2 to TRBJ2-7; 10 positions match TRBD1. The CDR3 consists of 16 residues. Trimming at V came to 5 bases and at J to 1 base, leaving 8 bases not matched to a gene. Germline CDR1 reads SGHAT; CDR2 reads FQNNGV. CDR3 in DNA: TGTGCCAGCAGCACGATACGGGACAGGGGATCCTACGAGCAGTACTTC. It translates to CASSTIRDRGSYEQYF.

This CDR3 reads CATSDGGHQEQYF. CDR3 DNA: TGTGCCACCAGTGATGGGGGACACCAAGAGCAGTACTTC. This chain connects TRBV24-1 to TRBJ2-7, with D possibly being TRBD1 (6 bases). Germline assignment: CDR1 KGHDR and CDR2 SFDVKD. The CDR3 has 13 residues. Trimming pared 3 bases from V and 7 bases from J, leaving 12 bases between.

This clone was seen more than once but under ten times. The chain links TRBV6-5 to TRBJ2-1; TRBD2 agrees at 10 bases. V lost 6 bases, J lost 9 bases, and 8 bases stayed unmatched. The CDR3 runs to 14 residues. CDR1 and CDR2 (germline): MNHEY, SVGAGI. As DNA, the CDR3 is TGTGCCAGCAGGCAGCGGGGGGGCCATGGTGAGCAGTTCTTC. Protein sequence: CASRQRGGHGEQFF.

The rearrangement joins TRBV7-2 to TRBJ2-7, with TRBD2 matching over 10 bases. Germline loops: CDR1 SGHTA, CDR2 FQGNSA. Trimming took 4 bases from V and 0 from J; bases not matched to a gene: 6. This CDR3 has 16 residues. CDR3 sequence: CASSSSSGGASYEQYF. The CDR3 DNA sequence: TGTGCCAGCAGCTCTTCTAGCGGGGGCGCCTCCTACGAGCAGTACTTC.